This entry lists 3 T cell receptor beta chains sequenced from one sample in a study of identical twins. TCRdb passed the 5' RACE reads through MiXCR, listing each CDR3 protein once. The sample gives 350,000 to 450,000 distinct CDR3 sequences, roughly 18% of which show up once; around 12% is in the top ten. The specimen was naive T cells sorted from blood. These receptors were obtained from a man aged 50 to 59 in good health.

This clonotype has just a few counts. This chain connects TRBV6-2 or TRBV6-3 to TRBJ2-1; 9 positions match TRBD2. The CDR3 has 16 amino acids. The junction had 9 bases not matched to a gene; V was cut back by 5 bases and J by 4 bases. In germline, CDR1 is MNHEY, CDR2 SVGEGT. The CDR3 coding sequence is TGTGCCAGCAGTGCAATGAGCGGGAGGTCTTACAATGAGCAGTTCTTC. It specifies CASSAMSGRSYNEQFF.

Points on this clonotype: A much larger clone differs from this one at a single base, so this may be a read error. V usage is TRBV24-1 and J usage is TRBJ2-1; no clear D. Germline-derived CDR1 and CDR2 are KGHDR and SFDVKD. The CDR3 runs 13 residues. DNA of the CDR3: TGTGACACCAGTGGTGGGCGGTGGGGTGAGCAGTTCTTC. Its protein product is CDTSGGRWGEQFF.

This clonotype was seen only a few times. The chain couples TRBV7-2 to TRBJ1-5; TRBD1 is a possible D gene (5 bases). Trimming removed 1 base from V and 3 bases from J, with 10 bases in between. Per germline, CDR1 SGHTA and CDR2 FQGNSA. This CDR3 has 15 residues. This CDR3 is CASSLDRTYNQPQHF. CDR3 DNA: TGTGCCAGCAGCTTAGACAGGACTTACAATCAGCCCCAGCATTTT.